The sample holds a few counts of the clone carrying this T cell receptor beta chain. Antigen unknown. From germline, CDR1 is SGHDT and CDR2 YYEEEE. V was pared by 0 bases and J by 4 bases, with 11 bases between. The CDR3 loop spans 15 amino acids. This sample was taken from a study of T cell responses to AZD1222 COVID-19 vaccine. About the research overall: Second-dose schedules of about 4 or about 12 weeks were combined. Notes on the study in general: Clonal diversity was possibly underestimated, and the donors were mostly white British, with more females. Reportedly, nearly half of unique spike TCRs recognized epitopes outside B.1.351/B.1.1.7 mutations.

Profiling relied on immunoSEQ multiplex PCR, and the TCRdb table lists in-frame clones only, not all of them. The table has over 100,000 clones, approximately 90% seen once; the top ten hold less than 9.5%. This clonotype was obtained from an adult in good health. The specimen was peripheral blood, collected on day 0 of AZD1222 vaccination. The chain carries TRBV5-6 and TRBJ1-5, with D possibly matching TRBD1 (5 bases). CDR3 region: CASSLGGPGNQPQHF. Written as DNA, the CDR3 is TGTGCCAGCAGCTTGGGGGGACCAGGAAATCAGCCCCAGCATTTT.